This TCR beta chain came from a study of early stage breast cancer tumors. The wider study: Samples were sequenced at approximately 9-fold average coverage.

Using immunoSEQ multiplex PCR, the repertoire was profiled, and TCRdb retains in-frame clones only, with some absent. The sample lists about 70,000 clones, approximately 84% occurring once. The germline CDR1 and CDR2 sequences are LNHNV and YYDKDF (reference sequence). V was pared by 1 base and J by 3 bases, with 15 bases between. The CDR3 consists of 17 residues. Sequencing input: blood. The rearrangement uses TRBV15 and TRBJ1-4, with D hard to call. The clonotype originates from a person aged 40 to 50 with breast cancer. In nucleotides, the CDR3 is TGTGCCACCAGCAGAGCCCGTATGCCGTTACCTAATGAAAAACTGTTTTTT. Translation gives CATSRARMPLPNEKLFF.